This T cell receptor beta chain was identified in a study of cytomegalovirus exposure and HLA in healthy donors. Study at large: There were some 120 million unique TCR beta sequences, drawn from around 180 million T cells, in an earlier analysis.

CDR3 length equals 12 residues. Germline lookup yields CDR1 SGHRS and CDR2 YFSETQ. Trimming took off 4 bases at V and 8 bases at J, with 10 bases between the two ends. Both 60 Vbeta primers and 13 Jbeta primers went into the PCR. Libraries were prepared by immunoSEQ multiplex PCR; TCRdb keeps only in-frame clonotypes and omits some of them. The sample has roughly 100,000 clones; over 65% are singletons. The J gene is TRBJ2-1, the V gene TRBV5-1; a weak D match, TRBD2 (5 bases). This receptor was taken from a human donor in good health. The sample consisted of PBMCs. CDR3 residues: CASSRDRDEQFF. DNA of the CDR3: TGCGCCAGCAGCCGGGATAGAGATGAGCAGTTCTTC.